The rows below give T cell receptor beta chains drawn from one sample of a study of T cell changes during pregnancy in multiple sclerosis. The data were produced by immunoSEQ multiplex PCR, yet TCRdb's version contains in-frame clones alone and is incomplete. The profile covers about 120,000 clones, with 93% appearing a single time and 6.2% taken by the ten largest. Here the sequenced sample was peripheral blood, taken before pregnancy. These receptors were taken from a female donor with multiple sclerosis, enrolled in a pregnancy study. CDR3s include the opening cysteine and the closing phenylalanine or tryptophan. The D gene is left open where the match is weak. For some rows the clone size is stated as once, few or many, or as a class when expanded; others skip it.

V: TRBV11-2
J: TRBJ1-5
D: NA
size: NA
CDR3: CASSLGTGGVQPQHF
DNA: TGTGCCAGCAGCTTAGGAACGGGGGGCGTTCAGCCCCAGCATTTT

V: TRBV4-1
J: TRBJ2-3
D: TRBD2
size: NA
CDR3: CASKIAGGTDTQYF
DNA: TGCGCCAGCAAGATAGCGGGGGGTACAGATACGCAGTATTTT

V: TRBV5-6
J: TRBJ2-3
D: NA
size: NA
CDR3: CASSFGTSPFAQYF
DNA: TGTGCCAGCAGCTTTGGGACTTCCCCTTTTGCGCAGTATTTT

V: TRBV6-5
J: TRBJ1-1
D: NA
size: few
CDR3: CASTVHPLNTEAFF
DNA: TGTGCCAGCACCGTACACCCGCTGAACACTGAAGCTTTCTTT

V: TRBV19
J: TRBJ1-1
D: TRBD1
size: NA
CDR3: CASSKAGGAVTEAFF
DNA: TGTGCCAGTAGTAAAGCAGGGGGCGCGGTGACTGAAGCTTTCTTT

V: TRBV7-9
J: TRBJ1-2
D: NA
size: NA
CDR3: CASSFLKGGVNYGYTF
DNA: TGTGCCAGCAGCTTTCTGAAAGGGGGGGTAAACTATGGCTACACCTTC

V: TRBV11-2
J: TRBJ2-3
D: TRBD2
size: NA
CDR3: CASSFRGLAGITDTQYF
DNA: TGTGCCAGCAGCTTTCGAGGACTAGCGGGAATCACAGATACGCAGTATTTT

V: TRBV11-2
J: TRBJ2-7
D: TRBD1
size: NA
CDR3: CASSLGTGSSYEQYF
DNA: TGTGCCAGCAGCTTAGGGACAGGGAGCTCCTACGAGCAGTACTTC

V: TRBV11-3
J: TRBJ1-5
D: TRBD1
size: NA
CDR3: CASSPRGDRGDGSNQPQHF
DNA: TGTGCCAGCAGCCCAAGGGGTGACAGGGGAGATGGTAGCAATCAGCCCCAGCATTTT

V: TRBV7-9
J: TRBJ2-2
D: NA
size: NA
CDR3: CASAKGGTGELFF
DNA: TGTGCCAGCGCCAAGGGGGGGACCGGGGAGCTGTTTTTT

V: TRBV11-2
J: TRBJ2-7
D: NA
size: once
CDR3: CASSLGGSGKRGYF
DNA: TGTGCCAGCAGCTTAGGGGGTTCGGGGAAAAGAGGGTACTTC

V: TRBV10-3
J: TRBJ1-6
D: TRBD1
size: NA
CDR3: CAISVGQNNSPLHF
DNA: TGTGCCATCTCGGTGGGACAGAATAATTCACCCCTCCACTTT

V: TRBV6-4
J: TRBJ2-3
D: TRBD2
size: few
CDR3: CASSELAGATDTQYF
DNA: TGTGCCAGCAGTGAGTTGGCGGGAGCCACAGATACGCAGTATTTT

V: TRBV5-8
J: TRBJ1-5
D: TRBD1
size: NA
CDR3: CASSTGQGSQPQHF
DNA: TGTGCCAGCAGCACTGGACAGGGAAGCCAGCCCCAGCATTTT

V: TRBV25-1
J: TRBJ2-5
D: NA
size: NA
CDR3: CASSDNRVRDF
DNA: TGTGCCAGCAGTGACAACCGGGTGCGGGACTTC

V: TRBV6-6
J: TRBJ1-5
D: NA
size: NA
CDR3: CASRYRDGGSQHF
DNA: TGTGCCAGCAGATACAGGGACGGGGGGTCCCAGCATTTT

V: TRBV28
J: TRBJ2-3
D: TRBD2
size: NA
CDR3: CASSSTGTSVDF
DNA: TGTGCCAGCAGTTCTACCGGGACTAGCGTCGATTTT

V: TRBV7-6
J: TRBJ1-5
D: NA
size: NA
CDR3: CASSPGWGRNQPQHF
DNA: TGTGCCAGCAGCCCCGGGTGGGGGAGGAATCAGCCCCAGCATTTT

V: TRBV6-5
J: TRBJ2-7
D: TRBD1
size: NA
CDR3: CASSYSTGGYEQYF
DNA: TGTGCCAGCAGTTACTCGACAGGGGGCTACGAGCAGTACTTC

V: TRBV6-6
J: TRBJ2-3
D: NA
size: once
CDR3: CASSPISSTDTQYF
DNA: TGTGCCAGCAGCCCTATATCTAGCACAGATACGCAGTATTTT

V: TRBV5-1
J: TRBJ2-5
D: NA
size: NA
CDR3: CASSLWRLEEGETQYF
DNA: TGCGCCAGCAGCTTATGGCGACTAGAGGAAGGAGAGACCCAGTACTTC

V: TRBV4-1
J: TRBJ1-4
D: NA
size: NA
CDR3: CASSQGGRGNEKLFF
DNA: TGCGCCAGCAGCCAAGGAGGCAGGGGCAATGAAAAACTGTTTTTT

V: TRBV7-8
J: TRBJ2-2
D: NA
size: once
CDR3: CASSSRIAGELFF
DNA: TGTGCCAGCAGCTCCCGTATTGCCGGGGAGCTGTTTTTT

V: TRBV7-9
J: TRBJ2-7
D: TRBD1
size: NA
CDR3: CASSEYGTATYEQYF
DNA: TGTGCCAGCAGCGAGTATGGGACAGCAACCTACGAGCAGTACTTC

V: TRBV19
J: TRBJ1-1
D: NA
size: NA
CDR3: CASSIRTGMNTEAFF
DNA: TGTGCCAGTAGTATCAGGACGGGAATGAACACTGAAGCTTTCTTT

V: TRBV19
J: TRBJ1-2
D: TRBD1
size: NA
CDR3: CASSPSPPGGVSYGYTF
DNA: TGTGCCAGTAGCCCGAGCCCACCAGGGGGCGTAAGCTATGGCTACACCTTC

V: TRBV4-2
J: TRBJ2-1
D: NA
size: NA
CDR3: CASSQDRGVQFF
DNA: TGTGCCAGCAGCCAAGACCGAGGCGTGCAGTTCTTC